This T cell receptor (beta chain) stems from a study of blood T cells in healthy people across ages. V lost 0 bases, J lost 1 base, and 3 bases lay in between. Germline V CDR1 and CDR2: SGHTA, FQGNSA. CDR3 length: 13 amino acids. This clonotype occurred many times. The authors ran a second PCR of 7 to 11 cycles using a sample-barcoded 5' primer and a J-beta primer mix. MiXCR, run by TCRdb on the 5' RACE reads, gives a single entry per CDR3 protein. The data contain approximately 810,000 distinct CDR3 sequences, more than 25% of them singletons. The TCR originated in a woman over 75 in good health. The chain carries TRBV7-2 and TRBJ1-2; D gene unclear. Source material: blood. Written as DNA, the CDR3 is TGTGCCAGCAGCTTAGCAGATAACTATGGCTACACCTTC. Translated, it gives CASSLADNYGYTF.